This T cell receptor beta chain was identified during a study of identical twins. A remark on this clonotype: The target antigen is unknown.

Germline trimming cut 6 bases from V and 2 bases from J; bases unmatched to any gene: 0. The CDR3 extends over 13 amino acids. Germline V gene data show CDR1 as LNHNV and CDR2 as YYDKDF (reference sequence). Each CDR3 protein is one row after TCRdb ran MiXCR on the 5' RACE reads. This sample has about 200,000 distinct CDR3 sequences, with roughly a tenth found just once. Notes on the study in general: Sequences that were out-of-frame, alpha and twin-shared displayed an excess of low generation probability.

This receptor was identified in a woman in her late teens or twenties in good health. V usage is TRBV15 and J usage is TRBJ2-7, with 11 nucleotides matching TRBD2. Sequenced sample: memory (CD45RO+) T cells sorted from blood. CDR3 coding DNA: TGTGCCACCAGTAGCGGGAGGGCCTACGAGCAGTACTTC. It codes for CATSSGRAYEQYF.